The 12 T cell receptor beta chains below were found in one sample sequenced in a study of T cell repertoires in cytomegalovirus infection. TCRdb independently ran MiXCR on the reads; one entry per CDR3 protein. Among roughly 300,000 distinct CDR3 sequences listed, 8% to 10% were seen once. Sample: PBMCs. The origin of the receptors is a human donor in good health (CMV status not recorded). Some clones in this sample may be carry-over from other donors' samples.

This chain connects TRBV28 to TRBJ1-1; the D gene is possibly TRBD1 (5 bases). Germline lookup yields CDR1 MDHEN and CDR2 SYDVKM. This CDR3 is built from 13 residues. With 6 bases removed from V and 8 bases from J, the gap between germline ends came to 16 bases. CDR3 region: CASRRGGALEAFF. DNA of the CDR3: TGTGCCAGCAGACGAGGCGGGGCCCTCGAAGCTTTCTTT. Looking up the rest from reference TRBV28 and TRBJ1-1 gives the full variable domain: DVKVTQSSRYLVKRTGEKVFLECVQDMDHENMFWYRQDPGLGLRLIYFSYDVKMKEKGDIPEGYSVSREKKERFSLILESASTNQTSMYLCASRRGGALEAFFGQGTRLTVV.

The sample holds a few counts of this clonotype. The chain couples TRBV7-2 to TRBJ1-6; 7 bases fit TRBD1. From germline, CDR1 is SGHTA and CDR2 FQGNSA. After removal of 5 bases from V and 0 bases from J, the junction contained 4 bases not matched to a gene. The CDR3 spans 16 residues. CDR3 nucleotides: TGTGCCAGCAGCCCAGGACAGGACTCCTATAATTCACCCCTCCACTTT. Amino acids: CASSPGQDSYNSPLHF. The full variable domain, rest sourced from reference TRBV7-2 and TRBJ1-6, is GAGVSQSPSNKVTEKGKDVELRCDPISGHTALYWYRQSLGQGLEFLIYFQGNSAPDKSGLPSDRFSAERTGGSVSTLTIQRTQQEDSAVYLCASSPGQDSYNSPLHFGNGTRLTVT.

CDR3 region: CASSLEGGYQETQYF. CDR3 in DNA: TGTGCCAGCAGTTTAGAGGGGGGTTACCAAGAGACCCAGTACTTC. The chain links TRBV12-3 or TRBV12-4 to TRBJ2-5; the D gene could be TRBD1 or TRBD2 (6 bases each). CDR3 size: 15 residues. Trimming stripped 1 base from V and 0 bases from J, with 9 bases between.

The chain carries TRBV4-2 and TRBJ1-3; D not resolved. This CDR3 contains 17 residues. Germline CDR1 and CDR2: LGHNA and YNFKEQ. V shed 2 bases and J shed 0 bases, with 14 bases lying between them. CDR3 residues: CASSQTPRDFSGNTIYF. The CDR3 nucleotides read TGTGCCAGCAGCCAAACCCCCAGAGACTTCTCTGGAAACACCATATATTTT.

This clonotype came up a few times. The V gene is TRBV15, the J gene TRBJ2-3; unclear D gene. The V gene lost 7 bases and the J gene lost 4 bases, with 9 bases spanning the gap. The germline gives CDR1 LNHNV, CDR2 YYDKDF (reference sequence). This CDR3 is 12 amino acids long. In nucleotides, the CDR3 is TGTGCCACCACAAACGCACCAGATACGCAGTATTTT. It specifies CATTNAPDTQYF.

The CDR3 loop reads CASSPRALEGAKNIQYF. For the CDR3, the DNA is TGTGCCAGCAGTCCCCGGGCCCTTGAAGGGGCCAAAAACATTCAGTACTTC. J is TRBJ2-4 and V is TRBV27; D remains unclear. Germline V gene data show CDR1 as MNHEY and CDR2 as SMNVEV (reference sequence). Trimming pared 5 bases from V and 1 base from J, leaving 18 bases between. There are 17 residues in the CDR3.

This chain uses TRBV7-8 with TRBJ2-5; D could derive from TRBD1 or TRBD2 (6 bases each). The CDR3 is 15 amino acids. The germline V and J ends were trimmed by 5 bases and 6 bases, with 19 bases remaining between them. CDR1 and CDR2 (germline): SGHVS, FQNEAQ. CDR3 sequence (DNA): TGTGCCAGCAGCCCAGGGGTGGAGGGCAGGCAGACCCAGTACTTC. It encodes CASSPGVEGRQTQYF.

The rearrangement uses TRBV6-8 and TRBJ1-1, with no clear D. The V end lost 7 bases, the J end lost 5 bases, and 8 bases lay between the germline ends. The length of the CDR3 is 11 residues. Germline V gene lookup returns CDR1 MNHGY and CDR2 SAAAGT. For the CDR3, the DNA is TGTGCCAGCACCCATGGAACTGAAGCTTTCTTT. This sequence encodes CASTHGTEAFF.

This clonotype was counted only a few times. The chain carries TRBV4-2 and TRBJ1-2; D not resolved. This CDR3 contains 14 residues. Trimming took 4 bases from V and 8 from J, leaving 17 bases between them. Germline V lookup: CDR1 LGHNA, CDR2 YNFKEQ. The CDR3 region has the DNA TGTGCCAGCAGCCCCCTAGGCAGCCCTAACGGCTACACCTTC. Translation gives CASSPLGSPNGYTF.

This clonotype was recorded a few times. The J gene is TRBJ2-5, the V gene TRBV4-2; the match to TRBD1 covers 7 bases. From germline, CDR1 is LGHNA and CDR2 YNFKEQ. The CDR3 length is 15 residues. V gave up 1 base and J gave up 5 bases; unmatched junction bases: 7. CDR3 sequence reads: CASSQASGQRETQYF. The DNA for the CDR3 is TGTGCCAGCAGCCAAGCGTCGGGACAGAGGGAGACCCAGTACTTC.

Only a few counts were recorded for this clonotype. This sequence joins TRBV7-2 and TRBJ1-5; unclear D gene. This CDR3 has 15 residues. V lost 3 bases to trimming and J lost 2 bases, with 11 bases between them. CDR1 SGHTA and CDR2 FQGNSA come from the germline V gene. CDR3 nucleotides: TGTGCCAGCAGCTTGTATGGTGTCGGCAATCAGCCCCAGCATTTT. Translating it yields CASSLYGVGNQPQHF.

The CDR3 spells CASKAGTSAGELFF. The CDR3 coding sequence is TGTGCCAGCAAGGCAGGGACCAGTGCCGGGGAGCTGTTTTTT. The chain employs TRBV7-2 and TRBJ2-2, with D perhaps TRBD1 or TRBD2 (5 bases each). CDR3 length equals 14 residues. V was clipped by 7 bases and J by 6 bases, with 15 bases between them. Germline CDR1 SGHTA, CDR2 FQGNSA.